Shown below are 30 T cell receptor beta chains from a single sample sequenced in a study of CD8+ T cells in alopecia areata. Sequencing relied on a cDNA template that was reverse transcribed from extracted RNA. The data were produced by immunoSEQ multiplex PCR, yet TCRdb's version contains in-frame clones alone and is incomplete. The sample lists roughly 64,000 clones, roughly 47% occurring once. The sequencing input was NKG2D-low CD8+ T cells sorted from blood. These receptors originate from a human donor with alopecia areata.

The chain has TRBV5-6 and TRBJ2-7; possible D gene TRBD2, 5 bases. The CDR3 is made up of 13 amino acids. The germline V gene encodes CDR1 SGHDT and CDR2 YYEEEE. Trimming removed 3 bases at V and 6 bases at J, with 13 bases between. CDR3 loop: CASSSGLRSEQYF. As DNA, the CDR3 is TGTGCCAGCAGCTCTGGACTGAGGAGCGAGCAGTACTTC.

The chain employs TRBV2 and TRBJ2-2; 7 nucleotides align to TRBD1. The germline CDR1 and CDR2 sequences are SNHLY and FYNNEI. This CDR3 spans 12 amino acids. CDR3 amino acids: CADRVLTGELFF. The CDR3 DNA sequence: TGTGCAGACAGGGTTTTGACCGGGGAGCTGTTTTTT.

V and J are TRBV5-1 and TRBJ2-7; D not certain. From germline, CDR1 is SGHRS and CDR2 YFSETQ. Trimming shortened V by 4 bases and J by 6 bases, and 14 bases separated the two germline ends. The length of the CDR3 is 13 residues. CDR3 sequence (DNA): TGCGCCAGCAGCCCCTACAATGGGTTCGAGCAGTACTTC. This codes for CASSPYNGFEQYF.

The chain carries TRBV7-9 and TRBJ2-7; D is uncertain. Trimming shortened V by 5 bases and J by 6 bases, and 8 bases separated the two germline ends. CDR1 SEHNR and CDR2 FQNEAQ come from the germline V gene (reference sequence). The CDR3 sequence is 11 residues long. The CDR3 sequence is CASSPFSEQYF. The CDR3 nucleotides are TGTGCCAGCAGCCCCTTCAGCGAGCAGTACTTC.

Turning to this clone: Other DNA sequences in this specimen translate into the identical CDR3. The rearrangement uses TRBV7-9 and TRBJ2-1; no definite D call. The CDR3 has 14 amino acids. From germline, CDR1 is SEHNR and CDR2 FQNEAQ (reference sequence). V lost 0 bases, J lost 2 bases, and 5 bases lay in between. The CDR3 sequence: CASSLAGTYNEQFF. The CDR3 bases are TGTGCCAGCAGCTTAGCCGGCACCTACAATGAGCAGTTCTTC.

The sample holds one count of this clone. The rearrangement uses TRBV11-2 and TRBJ2-5; no clear D. The CDR3 sequence is 14 residues long. V lost 5 bases, J lost 1 base, and 11 bases lay in between. Germline-derived CDR1 and CDR2 are SGHAT and FQNNGV. The CDR3 DNA reads TGTGCCAGCAGCCTACAGACTCGCCAAGAGACCCAGTACTTC. Translation: CASSLQTRQETQYF.

For this clone: Distinct nucleotide sequences in the sample also encode this CDR3. The V and J genes are TRBV29-1 and TRBJ2-7; D gene unclear. The length of the CDR3 is 12 residues. Looked up from germline, CDR1 is SQVTM and CDR2 is ANQGSEA. V was clipped by 3 bases and J by 7 bases, with 13 bases between them. CDR3 DNA sequence: TGCAGCGTTGAGGATCGTCTCAGGGAGCAGTACTTC. Translation gives CSVEDRLREQYF.

This clone was found a few times. V gene TRBV5-1 combines with J gene TRBJ2-2; TRBD1 agrees at 10 bases. Germline CDR1 is SGHRS and CDR2 is YFSETQ. The CDR3 is 15 residues long. V shed 3 bases, J shed 4 bases, and the junction held 3 bases outside the gene matches. The CDR3 loop is CASSSGQGPTGELFF. As DNA, the CDR3 is TGCGCCAGCAGCTCGGGACAGGGGCCCACCGGGGAGCTGTTTTTT.

This clone was detected a few times. The rearrangement joins TRBV4-3 to TRBJ2-7; D gene uncertain. The germline V gene encodes CDR1 LGHNA and CDR2 YSLEER. The V end lost 0 bases, the J end lost 4 bases, and 7 bases lay between the germline ends. The CDR3 extends over 13 amino acids. This CDR3 reads CASSQDMGYEQYF. DNA of the CDR3: TGCGCCAGCAGCCAAGATATGGGATACGAGCAGTACTTC.

This chain links TRBV29-1 with TRBJ1-2; D possibly corresponds to TRBD1 (5 bases). The CDR3 runs to 17 residues. The V and J ends lost 1 base and 0 bases respectively, with 18 bases between them. Germline V gene sequence: CDR1 SQVTM, CDR2 ANQGSEA. The CDR3 region has the DNA TGCAGCGTTGAAGCCCCCGTGGGGGTTAGAGCTAACTATGGCTACACCTTC. Its translation: CSVEAPVGVRANYGYTF.

Of note for this clone: Other DNA sequences in the sample encode the same CDR3. The CDR3 here is CASSPGQGNIQYF. DNA of the CDR3: TGCGCCAGCAGCCCCGGACAGGGAAACATTCAGTACTTC. The V gene is TRBV4-3, the J gene TRBJ2-4; 8 bases line up with TRBD1. CDR1 and CDR2 from the germline V gene are LGHNA and YSLEER. The CDR3 length is 13 residues. Trimming removed 4 bases from V and 6 bases from J; junction bases left unmatched: 2.

The CDR3, as DNA: TGTGCCACCAACCCCCGGCGGGACACCGGGGAGCTGTTTTTT. Translation: CATNPRRDTGELFF. The rearrangement joins TRBV15 to TRBJ2-2; TRBD2 might be the D (5 bases). This CDR3 comprises 14 residues. The germline gives CDR1 LNHNV, CDR2 YYDKDF (reference sequence). V lost 7 bases and J lost 3, with 12 bases in between.

V gene TRBV2 combines with J gene TRBJ2-7, with a possible D match to TRBD2 (5 bases). The V and J ends lost 6 bases and 2 bases respectively, with 17 bases between them. This CDR3 comprises 15 residues. CDR1 and CDR2 (germline): SNHLY, FYNNEI. CDR3 DNA: TGTGCCAGCAGCGCCAGAGGAGGAGCCGCCTACGAGCAGTACTTC. Encoded protein: CASSARGGAAYEQYF. The entire variable domain, with the rest obtained from reference TRBV2 and TRBJ2-7, is as follows: EPEVTQTPSHQVTQMGQEVILRCVPISNHLYFYWYRQILGQKVEFLVSFYNNEISEKSEIFDDQFSVERPDGSNFTLKIRSTKLEDSAMYFCASSARGGAAYEQYFGPGTRLTVT.

V usage is TRBV29-1 and J usage is TRBJ2-3, with TRBD1 matching over 8 bases. V shed 4 bases and J 0 bases; nucleotides not matched to a gene: 12. In germline, CDR1 is SQVTM, CDR2 ANQGSEA. The CDR3 contains 17 residues. The CDR3 sequence is CSVVGSGGGPSTDTQYF. CDR3 DNA: TGCAGCGTTGTAGGTTCAGGGGGCGGCCCTAGCACAGATACGCAGTATTTT.

The chain is built from TRBV13 and TRBJ2-1, with 11 bases fitting TRBD2. J lost 10 bases, V lost 2 bases, and 10 bases had no gene match. CDR1 is PRHDT, CDR2 FYEKMQ, per germline (reference sequence). The CDR3 spans 16 residues. CDR3 nucleotides: TGTGCCAGCAGCTTACTAGCGGGGGGACCATCGGGAGAGCAGTTCTTC. This sequence encodes CASSLLAGGPSGEQFF. The whole variable domain, remainder taken from reference TRBV13 and TRBJ2-1, is AAGVIQSPRHLIKEKRETATLKCYPIPRHDTVYWYQQGPGQDPQFLISFYEKMQSDKGSIPDRFSAQQFSDYHSELNMSSLELGDSALYFCASSLLAGGPSGEQFFGPGTRLTVL.

The rearrangement joins TRBV7-9 to TRBJ2-2; a possible D gene is TRBD2 (5 bases). V lost 2 bases and J 2 bases, leaving 15 bases between the germline ends. CDR1 and CDR2 from the germline V gene are SEHNR and FQNEAQ (reference sequence). The CDR3 totals 17 residues. CDR3 coding DNA: TGTGCCAGCAGCTTATTAGCGACCTACCCCAACACCGGGGAGCTGTTTTTT. Its protein product is CASSLLATYPNTGELFF.

This chain links TRBV6-5 with TRBJ2-2, with 7 bases matching TRBD2. CDR3 length: 14 amino acids. With V trimmed by 6 bases and J by 3 bases, 4 bases remained unmatched. Germline CDR1 is MNHEY and CDR2 is SVGAGI. CDR3 sequence: CASSGGWYTGELFF. The DNA of the CDR3 is TGTGCCAGCAGCGGGGGGTGGTACACCGGGGAGCTGTTTTTT.

This chain connects TRBV9 to TRBJ1-6; 9 nucleotides line up with TRBD1. The CDR3 is 14 amino acids. The germline gives CDR1 SGDLS, CDR2 YYNGEE. V dropped 3 bases and J dropped 8; count of bases not matched to a gene: 3. The CDR3 bases are TGTGCCAGCAGCGGGGGACAGGGCTATTCACCCCTCCACTTT. This encodes CASSGGQGYSPLHF.

The J gene is TRBJ2-7, the V gene TRBV6-5, with TRBD2 matching 8 bases. Germline V CDR1 and CDR2: MNHEY, SVGAGI. CDR3 length: 15 residues. After removal of 7 bases from V and 4 bases from J, the junction contained 12 bases not matched to a gene. The CDR3, as DNA: TGTGCCAGCACCCCCATGCTGGCGGGGGGATACGAGCAGTACTTC. Encoded protein: CASTPMLAGGYEQYF.

The chain recombines TRBV7-9 with TRBJ2-7; 13 bases agree with TRBD2. This CDR3 comprises 16 residues. From germline, CDR1 is SEHNR and CDR2 FQNEAQ (reference sequence). After removal of 5 bases from V and 2 bases from J, the junction contained 6 bases not matched to a gene. The CDR3 sequence: CASSARLAGGPYEQYF. The CDR3 nucleotides are TGTGCCAGCAGCGCCCGACTAGCGGGAGGCCCCTACGAGCAGTACTTC.

The CDR3 sequence is CASTTGQVPYEQYF. CDR3 nucleotide sequence: TGTGCCTCCACGACGGGACAGGTACCTTACGAGCAGTACTTC. The chain combines TRBV30 with TRBJ2-7; 8 nucleotides agree with TRBD1. Germline V lookup: CDR1 GTSNPN, CDR2 SVGIG (reference sequence). This CDR3 region has 14 residues. V was pared by 7 bases and J by 4 bases, with 12 bases of the junction left unmatched.

The CDR3 DNA sequence: TGCGCCAGCAGCCAAGATGGGGGAAATGAGCAGTTCTTC. It translates to CASSQDGGNEQFF. The chain couples TRBV4-3 to TRBJ2-1; D is possibly TRBD1 or TRBD2 (5 bases each). The CDR3 length is 13 residues. The ends were cut back, 0 bases at V and 7 bases at J, with 7 bases in the middle. Germline CDR1 reads LGHNA; CDR2 reads YSLEER.

The gene calls are TRBV5-1 and TRBJ1-1; TRBD1 might be the D (6 bases). The CDR3 totals 14 residues. Per the germline V gene, CDR1 is SGHRS and CDR2 is YFSETQ. Trimming removed 2 bases at V and 2 bases at J, with 10 bases between. The CDR3 here is CASSFGTPNTEAFF. The CDR3 DNA reads TGCGCCAGCAGCTTCGGGACACCAAACACTGAAGCTTTCTTT.

This clone was found a few times. This chain connects TRBV29-1 to TRBJ2-5; D may be TRBD1 or TRBD2 (6 bases each). CDR3 length: 14 amino acids. The germline V gene encodes CDR1 SQVTM and CDR2 ANQGSEA. Trimming took 6 bases from V and 11 from J, leaving 25 bases between them. CDR3 DNA sequence: TGCAGCGTGGGGTCGCGGGACACCACTTATGGGCAGTACTTC. Its protein is CSVGSRDTTYGQYF.

This clone has a handful of counts. The chain uses TRBV9 and TRBJ2-5; unclear D gene. Germline CDR1 SGDLS, CDR2 YYNGEE. With 0 bases removed from V and 5 bases from J, the gap between germline ends came to 17 bases. The CDR3 has 16 amino acids. The CDR3 DNA sequence: TGTGCCAGCAGCGTAGGGGTTAGCCTGGTGGGGGAGACCCAGTACTTC. Translating it yields CASSVGVSLVGETQYF.

The CDR3 nucleotides are TGCAGTGCTAGAGTAGTTGAGCAGTTCTTC. Translating it yields CSARVVEQFF. The chain carries TRBV20-1 and TRBJ2-1; no reliable D call. The V gene lost 1 base and the J gene lost 9 bases, with 4 bases spanning the gap. Germline CDR1 reads DFQATT; CDR2 reads SNEGSKA (reference sequence). The CDR3 contains 10 residues.

The chain recombines TRBV5-1 with TRBJ1-1; weak D call: TRBD1 (6 bases). CDR1 and CDR2 from the germline V gene are SGHRS and YFSETQ. V lost 4 bases and J 4 bases, leaving 23 bases between the germline ends. The CDR3 consists of 17 residues. CDR3 residues: CASSAYRDTIGSTEAFF. CDR3 bases: TGCGCCAGCAGCGCCTACCGGGACACCATAGGGAGCACTGAAGCTTTCTTT. Filled out from reference TRBV5-1 and TRBJ1-1, the complete variable domain reads KAGVTQTPRYLIKTRGQQVTLSCSPISGHRSVSWYQQTPGQGLQFLFEYFSETQRNKGNFPGRFSGRQFSNSRSEMNVSTLELGDSALYLCASSAYRDTIGSTEAFFGQGTRLTVV.

By share, this clone counts as hyperexpanded. V and J are TRBV13 and TRBJ2-5; weak D call: TRBD2 (5 bases). The CDR3 has 16 amino acids. Deletions cut 5 bases from V and 2 bases from J, with 18 bases between. Looked up from germline, CDR1 is PRHDT and CDR2 is FYEKMQ (reference sequence). The CDR3 coding sequence is TGTGCCAGCAGCCAGGCTAGCTCCGAGGGACAAGAGACCCAGTACTTC. Residues: CASSQASSEGQETQYF.

The chain combines TRBV9 with TRBJ2-4; D is possibly TRBD2 (6 bases). Germline V gene sequence: CDR1 SGDLS, CDR2 YYNGEE. Trimming left V 4 bases short and J 7 bases short, with 12 bases between. This CDR3 contains 13 residues. The CDR3 sequence is CASSPLTSNIQYF. In DNA, the CDR3 is TGTGCCAGCAGCCCCCTAACTAGCAACATTCAGTACTTC.

V gene TRBV29-1 combines with J gene TRBJ1-1; TRBD1 might be the D (6 bases). The V gene's germline CDR1 is SQVTM and CDR2 ANQGSEA. The CDR3 covers 13 residues. Trimming stripped 4 bases from V and 6 bases from J, with 15 bases between. The chain's CDR3 is CSVGTVNTPEAFF. CDR3 nucleotide sequence: TGCAGCGTTGGGACAGTTAATACCCCTGAAGCTTTCTTT.